This T cell receptor (beta chain) was identified during a study of regulatory T cells in long-lasting Graves disease. According to the study, TCR beta libraries were built with iRepertoire HTBI primers and CDR3-region Arm-PCR. TCRdb reanalysed the multiplex PCR reads using MiXCR and keeps one entry per CDR3 protein. The data show 360,000 or so distinct CDR3 sequences, around 15% seen once. Broader study findings: TRBV28, TRBJ1-2 and TRBJ2-5 were segments that persistent disease favored.

The CDR3 is made up of 11 amino acids. V lost 8 bases and J 7 bases, leaving 8 bases between the germline ends. Time point defined: newly diagnosed GD, antithyroid drugs for less than 3 months. After RNA was extracted from PBMCs, the TCR library was made from it. This clonotype has a count of ten or more. The antigen remains undetermined. The same sample was also used in a study of T cells in Graves' hyperthyroidism and ophthalmopathy. That publication notes: Clonotypes that were expanded in thyroid above 0.001 mostly appeared in blood too. From stable hyperthyroidism, ophthalmopathy was separated by a 13 V-J model.

This sequence originates from a man in his forties with Graves disease. The chain joins TRBV12-3 or TRBV12-4 to TRBJ2-2; D is unresolved. Sequenced here: peripheral blood mononuclear cells (PBMCs), sampled at new diagnosis, from a patient treated with antithyroid drugs. CDR3 sequence reads: CASGVGGELFF. In DNA form, the CDR3 reads TGTGCCAGCGGAGTTGGCGGGGAGCTGTTTTTT.